The source of this T cell receptor (beta chain) is a study of cytomegalovirus exposure and HLA in healthy donors. About the research overall: The roughly 110 validation repertoires were reported in a later analysis to have been generated on the same platform as the roughly 630 first-cohort repertoires. Study observations and caveats: Cytomegalovirus association was assigned to under 200 TCR beta chains. Most TCR sequences were rare, but some public TCRs occurred in many donors.

The CDR3 runs 15 residues. Germline CDR1 is SGHNT and CDR2 is YYREEE (reference sequence). The V gene end was trimmed by 3 bases and the J gene end by 0 bases; junction bases not matched to a gene: 1. For this clone: Its antigen remains unknown.

Assay: immunoSEQ multiplex PCR; the TCRdb copy retains only in-frame clones and omits some. The sample records fewer than 150,000 clones, roughly 86% being singletons. This TCR was sampled from a man aged 30-40 years in good health and CMV-seronegative. The source material was PBMCs. V and J are TRBV5-4 and TRBJ2-3; the match to TRBD2 covers 10 bases. The DNA for the CDR3 is TGTGCCAGCAGCTCGACTAGCGGGAGCACAGATACGCAGTATTTT. It yields the protein CASSSTSGSTDTQYF.